This T cell receptor beta chain was observed in a study of blood T cell repertoires in COVID-19 (dated by TCRdb to 2020 to 2021). Regarding the complete study: The collaborator samples originated in the United States, Italy and Spain and spanned the acute and convalescent phases of COVID-19. Sample metadata almost always included a de-identified subject ID, COVID-19 status, age in years and sex. The material from the prospective study consisted of cDNA or gDNA derived from T cells, B-cell-depleted T cells, or PBMCs. The repertoires were released in a freely available public database meant as a resource for research on the immune response to SARS-CoV-2. Where available, HLA class I and class II types were taken from metadata supplied by the sample provider and were not determined by assay-based typing. The dataset comprised deeply sampled blood TCRbeta repertoires from subjects exposed to, actively infected with, or recovered from COVID-19. Samples were obtained from the ongoing ImmuneRACE study (first 160 participants) and from 1,254 subjects provided by 6 global collaborators.

Summary of the overall study and its limitations: Clinical and demographic metadata were provided uncurated, with the amount varying by source and participant.

The collaborating institutions used their own protocols to collect whole blood in K2EDTA tubes. For TCRbeta analysis, collaborators shipped samples as frozen whole blood, isolated PBMCs, or DNA extracted from either of those sample types. The germline V gene encodes CDR1 SGHRS and CDR2 YFSETQ. The CDR3 runs 15 residues from the cysteine to the phenylalanine. Only CDR3 DNA is held: 45 bases, read in frame from base 1. Between the V and J ends, shortened by 4 bases and 2 bases respectively, the junction contains 16 bases. The immunoSEQ Assay, a bias-controlled multiplex PCR, was used to amplify TCRbeta CDR3 regions from genomic DNA. Per the source publication's procedure: The number of nucleated cells in each sample was estimated by amplification of reference gene primers within the assay. To quantify the absolute abundance of each unique TCRbeta CDR3 rearrangement, sequence reads were collapsed and filtered. For each sample, productive Simpson clonality was calculated as the square root of Simpson's diversity index over productive rearrangements. TCRdb mirrors the immuneACCESS table, restricted to in-frame sequences. Some clones are absent from its copies; in checked studies, under half trace to an unresolved V gene, and the reason for the others is unknown. Clone size and V and J calls were adopted from that table, with D and trimming inferred from the DNA. Across this sample there are 95,000 to 150,000 clones, with over 80% seen only once. Together, the top ten hold almost 30% of the sample.

In regard to this clone: It lacks a known antigen. There are no base qualities to consult, and no much larger clone falls within one base.

The clonotype comes from a woman between 65 and 79 years old with acute or convalescent COVID-19. The chain is made from TRBV5-1 and TRBJ2-7; the D segment could be TRBD1, given 6 matching bases. Sequencing input: peripheral blood. The bases read TGCGCCAGCAGCCAAGCGTTCAGGGGCCCCTACGAGCAGTACTTC. Its amino acids are CASSQAFRGPYEQYF.